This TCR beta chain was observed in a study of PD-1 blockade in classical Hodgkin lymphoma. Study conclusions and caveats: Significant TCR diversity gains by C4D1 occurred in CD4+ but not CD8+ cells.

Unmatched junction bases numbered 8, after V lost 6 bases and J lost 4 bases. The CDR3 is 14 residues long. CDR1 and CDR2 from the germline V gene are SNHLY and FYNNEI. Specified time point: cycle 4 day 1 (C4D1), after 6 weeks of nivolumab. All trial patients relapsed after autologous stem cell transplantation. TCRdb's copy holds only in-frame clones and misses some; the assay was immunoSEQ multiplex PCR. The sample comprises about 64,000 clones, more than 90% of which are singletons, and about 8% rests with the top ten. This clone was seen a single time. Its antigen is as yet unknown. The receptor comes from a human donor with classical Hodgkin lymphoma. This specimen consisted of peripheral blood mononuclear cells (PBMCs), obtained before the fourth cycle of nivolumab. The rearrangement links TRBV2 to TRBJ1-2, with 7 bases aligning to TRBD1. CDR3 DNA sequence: TGTGCCAGCAGGGCAGGGGGGGCCCTCTATGGCTACACCTTC. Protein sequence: CASRAGGALYGYTF.